This paragraph reports one TCR beta chain. Its antigen is unidentified. The method was immunoSEQ multiplex PCR; TCRdb's version includes in-frame clones alone and lacks a portion of them. The sample includes over 40,000 clones, about 88% of them seen just once. This CDR3 has 14 residues. Germline loops: CDR1 SGDLS, CDR2 YYNGEE. V was pared by 4 bases and J by 5 bases, with 2 bases of the junction left unmatched. The sample is drawn from a study of graft-versus-host responses after intestinal transplantation. Turning to the study itself: Anti-thymocyte globulin induction, then tacrolimus and steroids for approximately 3 years, went to all recipients. Study-level results: GvH clones detected in recipient marrow included some appearing first in ileum or blood. With peak circulating GvH clone levels came an association with early post-transplant HvG declines.

The chain employs TRBV9 and TRBJ2-5; 13 bases line up with TRBD2. This clonotype originated in a human donor who was the organ donor for an intestinal transplant. The material sequenced was unstimulated CD4+ T cells sorted from spleen or lymph node cells, taken before transplant. The CDR3 loop reads CASSPTSGGETQYF. As DNA, the CDR3 is TGTGCCAGCAGCCCGACTAGCGGGGGGGAGACCCAGTACTTC.